Included here is one T cell receptor (beta chain) sequence, with context. This sample was included in a study of blood T cell repertoires in COVID-19. Study-wide context: COVID-19 samples collected from the United States, Italy and Spain covered acute and convalescent phases. Sample material is recorded as cDNA or gDNA derived from T cells, B-cell-depleted T cells, or PBMCs.

In the original processing: Amplification of reference gene primers provided the estimated nucleated cell counts. Sequencing was performed with immunoSEQ multiplex PCR; in TCRdb, only in-frame clones are kept and a portion is missing. V, J and clone size reflect that table, while D and trimming were determined from the DNA. The sample lists roughly 52,000 clones; 80% to 90% were seen once. CDR3 length equals 12 residues. V was cut by 3 bases and J by 7 bases, with 12 bases left in between. CDR1 and CDR2 (germline): DFQATT, SNEGSKA (reference sequence). Seattle patients were enrolled during active infection and followed longitudinally.

The chain uses TRBV20-1 and TRBJ1-2; D not certain. The receptor's source is a man aged 40-50 years with COVID-19, enrolled during active disease. Sequenced input: peripheral blood. For the CDR3, the DNA is TGCAGTGCTAGTTCCGGTGAGGGTGGCTACACCTTC. Translating gives CSASSGEGGYTF.